The present entry profiles one TCR beta chain with its context. Its antigen is still unknown. The data are from a study of shared clonotypes between healthy human individuals. Study at large: Contributing individuals were two females and three males aged 18 to 49.

General observations from the study: A reduction in generation probabilities was seen for non-shared clonotypes relative to those shared by all four donors.

The CDR3 has 12 amino acids. V lost 5 bases to trimming and J lost 2 bases, with 8 bases between them. Germline CDR1 and CDR2: SQVTM and ANQGSEA. TCRdb's table, derived via immunoSEQ multiplex PCR, lists solely in-frame clones and lacks some. The sample contains 2 million to 2.5 million clones, around 95% of which appear only once. The genes are TRBV29-1 and TRBJ2-3; the D gene is possibly TRBD2 (5 bases). The TCR originated in a man aged 18 to 35 in good health. Sample: naive CD4+ T cells sorted from blood. Subset defined: CD45RA+ positively selected. CDR3 sequence reads: CSVKRDTDTQYF. The CDR3 nucleotides read TGCAGCGTTAAACGGGACACAGATACGCAGTATTTT.